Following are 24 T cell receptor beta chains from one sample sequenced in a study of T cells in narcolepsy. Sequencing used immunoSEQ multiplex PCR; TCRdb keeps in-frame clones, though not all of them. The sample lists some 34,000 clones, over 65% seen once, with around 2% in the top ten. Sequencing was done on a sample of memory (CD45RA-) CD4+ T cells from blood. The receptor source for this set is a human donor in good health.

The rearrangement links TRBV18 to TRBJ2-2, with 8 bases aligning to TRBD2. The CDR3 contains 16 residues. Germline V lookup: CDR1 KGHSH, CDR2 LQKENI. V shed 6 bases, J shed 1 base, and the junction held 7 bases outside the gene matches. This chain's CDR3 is CASSRTSWGNTGELFF. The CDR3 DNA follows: TGTGCCAGCTCCCGGACTAGCTGGGGGAACACCGGGGAGCTGTTTTTT.

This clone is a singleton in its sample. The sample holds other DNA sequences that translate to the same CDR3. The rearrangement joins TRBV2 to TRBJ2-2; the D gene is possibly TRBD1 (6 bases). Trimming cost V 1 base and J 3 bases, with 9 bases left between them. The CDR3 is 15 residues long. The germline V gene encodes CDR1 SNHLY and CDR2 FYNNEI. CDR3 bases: TGTGCCAGCAGTGAAGACCCAGGGGACACCGGGGAGCTGTTTTTT. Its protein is CASSEDPGDTGELFF.

The CDR3 region is CATSRDRSGQETQYF. CDR3 bases: TGTGCCACCAGCAGAGATCGAAGCGGGCAAGAGACCCAGTACTTC. The rearrangement uses TRBV15 and TRBJ2-5, with D tentatively TRBD2 (6 bases). The CDR3 is 15 amino acids. The V end was cut by 0 bases, the J end by 2 bases, with 10 bases between. Germline V CDR1 and CDR2: LNHNV, YYDKDF (reference sequence).

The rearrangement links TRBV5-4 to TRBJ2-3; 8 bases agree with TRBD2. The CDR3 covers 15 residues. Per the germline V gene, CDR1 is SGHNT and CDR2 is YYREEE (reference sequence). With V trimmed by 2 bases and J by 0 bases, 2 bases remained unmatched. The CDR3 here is CASSFSGASTDTQYF. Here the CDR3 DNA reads TGTGCCAGCAGCTTTAGCGGGGCTAGCACAGATACGCAGTATTTT. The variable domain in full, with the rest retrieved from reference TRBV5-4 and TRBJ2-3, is ETGVTQSPTHLIKTRGQQVTLRCSSQSGHNTVSWYQQALGQGPQFIFQYYREEENGRGNFPPRFSGLQFPNYSSELNVNALELDDSALYLCASSFSGASTDTQYFGPGTRLTVL.

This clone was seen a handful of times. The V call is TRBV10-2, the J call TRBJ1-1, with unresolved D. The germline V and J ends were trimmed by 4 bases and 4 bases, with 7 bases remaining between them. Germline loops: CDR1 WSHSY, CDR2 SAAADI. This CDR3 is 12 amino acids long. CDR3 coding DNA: TGCGCCAGCAGTGGGGTGTCCACTGAAGCTTTCTTT. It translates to CASSGVSTEAFF.

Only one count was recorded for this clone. CDR3 sequence reads: CATSSSSGGTKTYEQYF. DNA of the CDR3: TGTGCCACCAGCAGTTCTAGCGGGGGGACCAAAACCTACGAGCAGTACTTC. The rearrangement links TRBV15 to TRBJ2-7, with 11 bases aligning to TRBD2. Germline V gene lookup returns CDR1 LNHNV and CDR2 YYDKDF (reference sequence). This CDR3 has 17 residues. Germline trimming cut 3 bases from V and 2 bases from J; bases unmatched to any gene: 9.

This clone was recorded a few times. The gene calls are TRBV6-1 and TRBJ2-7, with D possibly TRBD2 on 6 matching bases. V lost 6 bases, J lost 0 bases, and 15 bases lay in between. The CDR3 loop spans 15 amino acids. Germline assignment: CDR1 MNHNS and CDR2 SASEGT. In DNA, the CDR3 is TGTGCCAGCAGGGGACGCGGAGCGGGCTCCTACGAGCAGTACTTC. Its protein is CASRGRGAGSYEQYF.

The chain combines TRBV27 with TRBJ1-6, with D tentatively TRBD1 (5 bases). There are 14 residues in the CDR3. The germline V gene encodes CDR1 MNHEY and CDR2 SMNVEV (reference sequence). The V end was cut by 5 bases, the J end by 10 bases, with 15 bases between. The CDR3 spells CASSNQGNGSPLHF. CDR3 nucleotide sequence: TGTGCCAGCAGTAATCAGGGAAATGGATCACCCCTCCACTTT.

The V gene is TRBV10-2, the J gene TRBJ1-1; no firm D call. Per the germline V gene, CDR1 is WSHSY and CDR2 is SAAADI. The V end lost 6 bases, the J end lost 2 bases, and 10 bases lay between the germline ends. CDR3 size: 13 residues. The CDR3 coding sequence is TGCGCCAGCAGCAGTATGGCAAACACTGAAGCTTTCTTT. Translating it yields CASSSMANTEAFF.

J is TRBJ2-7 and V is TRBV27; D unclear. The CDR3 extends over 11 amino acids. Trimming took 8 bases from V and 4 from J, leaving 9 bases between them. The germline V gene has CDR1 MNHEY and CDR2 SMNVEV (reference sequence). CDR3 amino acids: CASRDTYEQYF. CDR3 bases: TGTGCCAGCCGAGACACTTACGAGCAGTACTTC.

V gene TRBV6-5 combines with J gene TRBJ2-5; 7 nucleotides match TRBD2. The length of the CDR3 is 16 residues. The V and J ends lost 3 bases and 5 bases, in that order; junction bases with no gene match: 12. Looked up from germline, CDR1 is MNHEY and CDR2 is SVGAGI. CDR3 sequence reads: CASSYYERGVRETQYF. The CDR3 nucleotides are TGTGCCAGCAGTTATTACGAACGGGGGGTCCGGGAGACCCAGTACTTC.

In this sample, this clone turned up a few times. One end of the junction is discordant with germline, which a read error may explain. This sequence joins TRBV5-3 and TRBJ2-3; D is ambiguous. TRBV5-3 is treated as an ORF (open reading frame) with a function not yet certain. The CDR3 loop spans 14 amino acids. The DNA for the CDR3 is TGTGCCAGCAGCTTGTCTACGGATTTGGATACGCAGTATTTT. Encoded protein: CASSLSTDLDTQYF.

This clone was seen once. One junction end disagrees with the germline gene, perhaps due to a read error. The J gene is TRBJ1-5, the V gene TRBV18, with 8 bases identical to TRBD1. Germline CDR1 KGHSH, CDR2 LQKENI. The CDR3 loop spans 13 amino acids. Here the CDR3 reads CAGSPQGDQPQHF. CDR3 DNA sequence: TGTGCCGGCTCACCACAGGGGGATCAGCCCCAGCATTTT.

The CDR3 DNA follows: TGTGCCAGCAGCGGCGAAAGGGGTGGCTACACCTTC. It yields the protein CASSGERGGYTF. V and J are TRBV9 and TRBJ1-2; a possible D gene is TRBD1 (5 bases). Per the germline V gene, CDR1 is SGDLS and CDR2 is YYNGEE. This CDR3 region has 12 residues. Trimming took 3 bases from V and 7 from J, leaving 10 bases between them.

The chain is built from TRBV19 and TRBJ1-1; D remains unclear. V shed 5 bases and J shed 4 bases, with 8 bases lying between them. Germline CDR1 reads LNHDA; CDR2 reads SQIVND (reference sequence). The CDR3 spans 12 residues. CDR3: CASSARATEAFF. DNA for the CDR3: TGTGCCAGTAGTGCCCGGGCCACTGAAGCTTTCTTT.

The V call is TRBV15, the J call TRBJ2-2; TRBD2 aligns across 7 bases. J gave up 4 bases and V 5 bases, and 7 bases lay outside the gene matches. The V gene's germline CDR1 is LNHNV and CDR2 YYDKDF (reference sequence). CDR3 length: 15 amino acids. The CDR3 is CATSRGLGSTGELFF. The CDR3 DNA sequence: TGTGCCACCAGCCGTGGACTAGGTTCCACCGGGGAGCTGTTTTTT.

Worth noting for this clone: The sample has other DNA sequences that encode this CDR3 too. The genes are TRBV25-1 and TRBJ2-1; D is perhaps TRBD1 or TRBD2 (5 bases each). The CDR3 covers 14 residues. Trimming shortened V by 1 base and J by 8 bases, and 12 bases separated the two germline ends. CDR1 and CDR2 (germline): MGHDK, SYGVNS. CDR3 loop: CASSEWSGADEQFF. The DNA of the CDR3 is TGTGCCAGCAGTGAATGGTCCGGGGCCGATGAGCAGTTCTTC.

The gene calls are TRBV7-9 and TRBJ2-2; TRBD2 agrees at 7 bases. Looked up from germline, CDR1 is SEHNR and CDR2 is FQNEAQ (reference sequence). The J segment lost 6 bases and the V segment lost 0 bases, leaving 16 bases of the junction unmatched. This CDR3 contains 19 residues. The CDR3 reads CASSLASRSKGRVPGELFF. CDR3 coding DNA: TGTGCCAGCAGCTTAGCCTCCCGATCTAAGGGGAGGGTACCCGGGGAGCTGTTTTTT.

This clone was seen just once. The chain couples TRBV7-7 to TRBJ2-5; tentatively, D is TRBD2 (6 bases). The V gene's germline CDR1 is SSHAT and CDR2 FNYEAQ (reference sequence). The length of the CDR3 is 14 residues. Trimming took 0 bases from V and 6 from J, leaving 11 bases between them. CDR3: CASSLAAGQKTQYF. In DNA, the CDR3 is TGTGCCAGCAGCTTAGCTGCGGGGCAGAAGACCCAGTACTTC. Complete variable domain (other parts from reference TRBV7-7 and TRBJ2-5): GAGVSQSPRYKVTKRGQDVTLRCDPISSHATLYWYQQALGQGPEFLTYFNYEAQPDKSGLPSDRFSAERPEGSISTLTIQRTEQRDSAMYRCASSLAAGQKTQYFGPGTRLLVL.

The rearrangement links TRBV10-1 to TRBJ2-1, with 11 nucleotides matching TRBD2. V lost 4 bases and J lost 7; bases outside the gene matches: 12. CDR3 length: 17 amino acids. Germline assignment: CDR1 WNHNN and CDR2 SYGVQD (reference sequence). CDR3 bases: TGCGCCAGCAGTGGGACCTTAGCGGGGGGGCTCGGTAATGAGCAGTTCTTC. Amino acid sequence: CASSGTLAGGLGNEQFF.

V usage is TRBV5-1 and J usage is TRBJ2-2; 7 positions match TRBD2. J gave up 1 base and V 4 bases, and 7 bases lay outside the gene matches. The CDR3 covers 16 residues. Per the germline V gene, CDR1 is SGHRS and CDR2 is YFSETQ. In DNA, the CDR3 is TGCGCCAGCAGCCGGGGGGTCAACTTGAACACCGGGGAGCTGTTTTTT. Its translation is CASSRGVNLNTGELFF.

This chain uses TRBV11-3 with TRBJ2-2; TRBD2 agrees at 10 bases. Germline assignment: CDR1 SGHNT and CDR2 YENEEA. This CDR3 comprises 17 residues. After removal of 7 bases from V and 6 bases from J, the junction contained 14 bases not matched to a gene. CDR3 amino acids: CASNRASGSGIAGELFF. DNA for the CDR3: TGTGCCAGCAATAGGGCTAGCGGGAGTGGTATCGCCGGGGAGCTGTTTTTT. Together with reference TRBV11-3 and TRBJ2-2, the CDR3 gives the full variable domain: EAGVVQSPRYKIIEKKQPVAFWCNPISGHNTLYWYLQNLGQGPELLIRYENEEAVDDSQLPKDRFSAERLKGVDSTLKIQPAELGDSAVYLCASNRASGSGIAGELFFGEGSRLTVL.

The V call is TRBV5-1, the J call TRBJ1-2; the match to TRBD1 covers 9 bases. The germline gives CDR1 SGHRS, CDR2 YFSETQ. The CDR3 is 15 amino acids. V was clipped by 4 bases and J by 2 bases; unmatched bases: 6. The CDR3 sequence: CASSAYGQGNYGYTF. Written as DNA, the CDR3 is TGCGCCAGCAGCGCTTACGGACAGGGGAACTATGGCTACACCTTC.

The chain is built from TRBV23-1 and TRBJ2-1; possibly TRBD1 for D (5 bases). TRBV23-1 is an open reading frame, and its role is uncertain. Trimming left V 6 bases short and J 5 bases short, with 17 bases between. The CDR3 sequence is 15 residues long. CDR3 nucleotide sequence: TGCGCCAGCAGCCGTAAGGGGTTGGCGGACAATGAGCAGTTCTTC. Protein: CASSRKGLADNEQFF.